The 5 T cell receptor beta chains below come from one sample, sequenced in a study of blood T cell repertoires in COVID-19. Data came from immunoSEQ multiplex PCR; TCRdb stores just in-frame clones and leaves some out. The profile shows around 20,000 clones, approximately 86% of them singletons. What was sequenced was peripheral blood. Receptor source: a human donor in a cohort sampled during active COVID-19. The donor label of this sample is uncertain.

This clone came up a few times. This chain links TRBV27 with TRBJ1-5; D remains ambiguous. Trimming removed 10 bases from V and 1 base from J, with 14 bases in between. The CDR3 length is 14 residues. The germline V gene has CDR1 MNHEY and CDR2 SMNVEV (reference sequence). The CDR3 loop is CATARVSSNQPQHF. CDR3 DNA: TGTGCCACTGCACGGGTTTCGAGCAATCAGCCCCAGCATTTT.

The chain is built from TRBV19 and TRBJ2-7; 8 bases are a match to TRBD1. Looked up from germline, CDR1 is LNHDA and CDR2 is SQIVND (reference sequence). This CDR3 spans 15 amino acids. V lost 6 bases to trimming and J lost 0 bases; unmatched junction nucleotides: 7. The CDR3 here is CASRTTGGLSYEQYF. The CDR3 DNA reads TGTGCCAGTAGGACAACAGGGGGTCTCTCCTACGAGCAGTACTTC. The variable domain in full, with the rest retrieved from reference TRBV19 and TRBJ2-7, is DGGITQSPKYLFRKEGQNVTLSCEQNLNHDAMYWYRQDPGQGLRLIYYSQIVNDFQKGDIAEGYSVSREKKESFPLTVTSAQKNPTAFYLCASRTTGGLSYEQYFGPGTRLTVT.

The rearrangement joins TRBV5-4 to TRBJ2-1, with D uncertain. V lost 3 bases and J lost 9, with 7 bases in between. The CDR3 has 11 residues. Germline CDR1 and CDR2: SGHNT and YYREEE (reference sequence). CDR3 protein: CASSSHSEQFF. The CDR3 bases are TGTGCCAGCAGCTCCCACTCTGAGCAGTTCTTC.

V gene TRBV24-1 combines with J gene TRBJ1-2, with D possibly TRBD1 on 6 matching bases. CDR1 and CDR2 from the germline V gene are KGHDR and SFDVKD. This CDR3 is built from 15 residues. Trimming removed 0 bases at V and 8 bases at J, with 15 bases between. The CDR3: CATSDLGQPYGGYTF. CDR3 DNA sequence: TGTGCCACCAGTGATTTGGGACAGCCTTATGGAGGCTACACCTTC.

Here the CDR3 DNA reads TGTGCCAGCTCACATAAAGACAGAAACACCGGGGAGCTGTTTTTT. It translates to CASSHKDRNTGELFF. This sequence joins TRBV18 and TRBJ2-2, with D perhaps matching TRBD1 (5 bases). The V and J ends lost 4 bases and 2 bases respectively, with 11 bases between them. Germline CDR1 reads KGHSH; CDR2 reads LQKENI. This CDR3 contains 15 residues. The full variable domain, its missing parts supplied by reference TRBV18 and TRBJ2-2, is NAGVMQNPRHLVRRRGQEARLRCSPMKGHSHVYWYRQLPEEGLKFMVYLQKENIIDESGMPKERFSAEFPKEGPSILRIQQVVRGDSAAYFCASSHKDRNTGELFFGEGSRLTVL.